The 5 T cell receptor beta chains below were found in one sample sequenced in a study of shared clonotypes between healthy human individuals (dated by TCRdb to about 2020). Library prep was done by the immunoSEQ multiplex PCR assay. This immuneACCESS table, as held by TCRdb, lists in-frame sequences with V and J called but not all clones. Of the missing ones, under half trace to an unresolved V gene in checked studies; the others have no known cause. The sample profile shows 2 million to 2.5 million clones; approximately 94% of them were found once. The leading ten clones occupy around 0.13% of the sample. Sequenced: naive CD4+ T cells sorted from blood. Explained via the paper, the cell subset or site label denotes: CD45RA+ positively selected. The receptor set was obtained from a man aged 18 to 29 in good health.

This clone was seen just once. Relative to the germline gene, one junction end is altered; a read error may explain this. The CDR3 DNA is TGCGCCAGCAGGTTGGGGGGAGCCTACGAGCAGTACTTC. Translating gives CASRLGGAYEQYF. V gene TRBV5-1 combines with J gene TRBJ2-7; maybe TRBD2 (6 bases). The V gene's germline CDR1 is SGHRS and CDR2 YFSETQ. The CDR3 is 13 residues long.

This clone was observed a single time. The chain is built from TRBV7-9 and TRBJ2-2; TRBD2 aligns across 9 bases. The CDR3 sequence is 17 residues long. Trimming at V came to 4 bases and at J to 5 bases, leaving 11 bases not matched to a gene. From germline, CDR1 is SEHNR and CDR2 FQNEAQ (reference sequence). For the CDR3, the DNA is TGTGCCAGCAGCTCGGCGGTGGCGGGAGGGTTTACCGGGGAGCTGTTTTTT. It specifies CASSSAVAGGFTGELFF.

The DNA of the CDR3 is TGTGCCAGCAGCTTAGGTACGTGGTCTGGGGCCAACGTCCTGACTTTC. It encodes CASSLGTWSGANVLTF. The chain employs TRBV7-6 and TRBJ2-6; no clear D gene. This CDR3 has 16 residues. CDR1 is SGHVS and CDR2 is FNYEAQ in the germline V gene. Trimming cost V 1 base and J 1 base, with 8 bases left between them.

The CDR3 here is CASTKQQGAASEQYF. CDR3 DNA sequence: TGTGCCAGCACCAAACAACAGGGGGCAGCTAGCGAGCAGTACTTC. The V and J genes are TRBV7-9 and TRBJ2-7; 9 positions agree with TRBD1. The CDR3 has 15 amino acids. The trim removed 7 bases at V and 6 bases at J, leaving 13 bases unmatched. Germline V CDR1 and CDR2: SEHNR, FQNEAQ (reference sequence).

The chain links TRBV10-2 to TRBJ1-1; possible D gene TRBD1, 6 bases. V lost 3 bases, J lost 7 bases, and 9 bases lay in between. Germline values: CDR1 WSHSY, CDR2 SAAADI. CDR3 length: 12 amino acids. The DNA of the CDR3 is TGCGCCAGCAGTGACAGGGGCCGTGAAGCTTTCTTT. Encoded protein: CASSDRGREAFF.